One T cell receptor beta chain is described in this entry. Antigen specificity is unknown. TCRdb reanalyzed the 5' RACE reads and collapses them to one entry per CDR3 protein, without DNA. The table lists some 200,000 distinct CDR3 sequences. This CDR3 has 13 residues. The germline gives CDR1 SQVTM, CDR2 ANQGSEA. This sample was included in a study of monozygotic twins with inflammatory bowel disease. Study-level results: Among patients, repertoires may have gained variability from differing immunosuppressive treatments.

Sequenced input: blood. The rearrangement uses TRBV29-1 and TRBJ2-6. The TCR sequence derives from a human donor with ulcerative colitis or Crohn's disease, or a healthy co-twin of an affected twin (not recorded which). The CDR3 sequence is CSVQGSGANVLTF.